This T cell receptor beta chain was sequenced during a study of T cell changes during pregnancy in multiple sclerosis. Trimming pared 5 bases from V and 3 bases from J, leaving 19 bases between. The CDR3 loop spans 16 amino acids. Germline V gene data show CDR1 as MNHNY and CDR2 as SVGAGI (reference sequence). Profiled with immunoSEQ multiplex PCR; TCRdb holds only in-frame clones, not every one. The repertoire holds fewer than 50,000 clones, with roughly 91% as singletons. The sample here was CD8+ T cells from peripheral blood mononuclear cells, taken in the first trimester of pregnancy. The receptor was derived from a female donor with multiple sclerosis, enrolled in a pregnancy study. The genes are TRBV6-6 and TRBJ1-1; possibly TRBD1 for D (5 bases). The CDR3 nucleotides read TGTGCCAGCAGTAGACGTCCCTTTACGGGGGACACTGAAGCTTTCTTT. Its protein product is CASSRRPFTGDTEAFF.